This entry describes one TCR beta chain. The antigen is unknown. The data derive from a study of graft-versus-host responses after intestinal transplantation. CDR1 is SGHRS, CDR2 YFSETQ, per germline. V shed 2 bases and J shed 5 bases, with 11 bases lying between them. CDR3 size: 14 residues. Method: immunoSEQ multiplex PCR; TCRdb's copy keeps in-frame clones and lacks some. The sample lists about 88,000 clones, around 93% seen once, with less than 0.45% in the top ten. The TCR comes from a human donor who was the organ donor for an intestinal transplant. This specimen consisted of unstimulated CD4+ T cells sorted from spleen or lymph node cells, obtained before transplant. The rearrangement links TRBV5-1 to TRBJ1-5; TRBD1 is a possible D gene (6 bases). This CDR3 reads CASSLQGLDQPQHF. In DNA form, the CDR3 reads TGCGCCAGCAGCTTACAGGGATTGGATCAGCCCCAGCATTTT.